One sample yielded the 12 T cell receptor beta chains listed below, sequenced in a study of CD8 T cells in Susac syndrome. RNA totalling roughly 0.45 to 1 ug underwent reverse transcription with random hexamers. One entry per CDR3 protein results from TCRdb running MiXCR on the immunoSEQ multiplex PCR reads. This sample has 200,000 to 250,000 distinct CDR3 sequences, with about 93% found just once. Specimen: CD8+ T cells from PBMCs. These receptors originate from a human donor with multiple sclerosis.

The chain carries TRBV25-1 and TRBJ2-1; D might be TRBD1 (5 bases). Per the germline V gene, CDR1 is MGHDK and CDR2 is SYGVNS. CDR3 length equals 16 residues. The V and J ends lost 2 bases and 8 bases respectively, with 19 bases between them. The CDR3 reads CASSEPGHGEVDEQFF. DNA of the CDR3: TGTGCCAGCAGTGAACCAGGACACGGAGAGGTCGATGAGCAGTTCTTC.

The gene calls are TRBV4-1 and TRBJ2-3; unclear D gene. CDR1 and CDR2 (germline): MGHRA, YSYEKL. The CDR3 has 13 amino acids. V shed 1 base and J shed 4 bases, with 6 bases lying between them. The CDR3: CASSQAAADTQYF. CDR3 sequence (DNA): TGCGCCAGCAGCCAAGCAGCAGCAGATACGCAGTATTTT.

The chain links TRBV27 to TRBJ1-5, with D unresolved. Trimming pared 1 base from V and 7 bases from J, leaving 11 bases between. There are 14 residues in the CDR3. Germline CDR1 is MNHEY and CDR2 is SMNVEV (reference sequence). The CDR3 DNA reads TGTGCCAGCAGTTTATACGCGGGGAACCAGCCCCAGCATTTT. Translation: CASSLYAGNQPQHF.

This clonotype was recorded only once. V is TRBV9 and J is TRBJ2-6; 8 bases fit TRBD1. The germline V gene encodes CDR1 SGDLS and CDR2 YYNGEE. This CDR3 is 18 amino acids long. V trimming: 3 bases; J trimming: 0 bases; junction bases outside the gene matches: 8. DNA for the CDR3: TGTGCCAGCAGCGCCGACAGGGGAGGAGGCTCTGGGGCCAACGTCCTGACTTTC. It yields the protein CASSADRGGGSGANVLTF.

The CDR3 region is CASSSSWQGGSEQYF. CDR3 DNA: TGTGCCAGCAGCTCCTCCTGGCAGGGGGGCTCCGAGCAGTACTTC. This chain links TRBV5-6 with TRBJ2-7, with D possibly being TRBD1 (7 bases). Per germline, CDR1 SGHDT and CDR2 YYEEEE. The V and J ends lost 3 bases and 6 bases respectively, with 19 bases between them. The CDR3 runs 15 residues.

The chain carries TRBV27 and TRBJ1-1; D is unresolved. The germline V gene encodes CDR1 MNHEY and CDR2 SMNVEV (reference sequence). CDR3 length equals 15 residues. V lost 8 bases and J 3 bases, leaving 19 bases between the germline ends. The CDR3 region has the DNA TGTGCCAGCGCGAGGCAAAGCATTTTGGACACTGAAGCTTTCTTT. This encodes CASARQSILDTEAFF.

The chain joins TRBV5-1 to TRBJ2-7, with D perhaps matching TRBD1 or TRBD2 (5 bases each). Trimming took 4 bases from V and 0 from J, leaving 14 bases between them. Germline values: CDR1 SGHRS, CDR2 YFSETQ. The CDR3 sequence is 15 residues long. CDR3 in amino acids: CASSPWDQSSYEQYF. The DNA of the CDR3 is TGCGCCAGCAGCCCGTGGGACCAGAGCTCCTACGAGCAGTACTTC.

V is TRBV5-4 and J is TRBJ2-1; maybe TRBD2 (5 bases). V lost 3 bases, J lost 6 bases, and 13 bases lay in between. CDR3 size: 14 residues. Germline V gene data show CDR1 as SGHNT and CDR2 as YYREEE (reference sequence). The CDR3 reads CASSSAGGLNEQFF. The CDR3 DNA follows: TGTGCCAGCAGCTCGGCCGGCGGGCTCAATGAGCAGTTCTTC.

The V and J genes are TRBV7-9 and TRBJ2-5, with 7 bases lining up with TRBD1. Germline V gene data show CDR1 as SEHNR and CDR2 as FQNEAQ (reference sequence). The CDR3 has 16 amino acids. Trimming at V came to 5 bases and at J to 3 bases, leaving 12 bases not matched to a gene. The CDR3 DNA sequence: TGTGCCAGCAGCCCCCCAAACAGGGGAAGCAAAGAGACCCAGTACTTC. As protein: CASSPPNRGSKETQYF.

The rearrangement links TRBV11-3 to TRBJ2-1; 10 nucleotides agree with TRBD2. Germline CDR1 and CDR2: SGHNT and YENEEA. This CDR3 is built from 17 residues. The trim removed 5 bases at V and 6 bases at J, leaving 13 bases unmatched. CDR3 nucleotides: TGTGCCAGCAGCCCGAGTGGAGGGACTAGCGAGCTCAATGAGCAGTTCTTC. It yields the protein CASSPSGGTSELNEQFF.

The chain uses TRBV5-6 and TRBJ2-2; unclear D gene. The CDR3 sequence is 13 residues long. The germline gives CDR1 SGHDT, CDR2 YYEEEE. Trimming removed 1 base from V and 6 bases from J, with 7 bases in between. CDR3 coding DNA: TGTGCCAGCAGCTTGTTAAGCGCCGGGGAGCTGTTTTTT. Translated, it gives CASSLLSAGELFF.

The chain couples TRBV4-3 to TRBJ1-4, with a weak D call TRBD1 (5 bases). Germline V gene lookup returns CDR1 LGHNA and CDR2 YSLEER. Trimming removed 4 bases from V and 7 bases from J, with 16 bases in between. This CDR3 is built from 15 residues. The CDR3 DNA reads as TGCGCCAGCAGCCTAACCGGGACCTGGTCTGAAAAACTGTTTTTT. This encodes CASSLTGTWSEKLFF.